This T cell receptor (beta chain) was recovered during a study of human T cells and chemical hapten exposure. Whole-study context: Per-sample TCR yield variability stemmed mainly from small pooled library volume differences.

What the library attached to individual cDNA molecules were unique molecular identifiers. Per the original methods: Samples had a median of 95,638 TCRs, ranging roughly 23,224 to 700,000. Using its own MiXCR run on the reads, TCRdb lists one record per CDR3 protein. The V and J calls come from TCRdb's annotation, not from the publication. The profile shows about 120,000 distinct CDR3 sequences, 6.5% to 10% of them singletons. Total RNA was extracted from unfractionated whole blood. Points from the study as a whole: TCRs exceeding 1 in 1000 frequency stayed unchanged with DPC sensitization.

Germline CDR1 reads SQVTM; CDR2 reads ANQGSEA. This CDR3 has 10 amino acids. As for this clonotype: Its target is unknown.

The genes are TRBV29-1 and TRBJ2-7, with D perhaps being TRBD1 or TRBD2 (5 bases each). The sequenced sample was whole blood. This TCR was recovered from a human donor in good health. Some clones in this sample may be carry-over from other donors' samples. DNA of the CDR3: TGCAGTGGGGGTGAAGGCGAGCAGTACTTC. Translation: CSGGEGEQYF.